The 15 T cell receptor beta chains below were found in one sample sequenced in a study of blood T cell repertoires in COVID-19 (dated by TCRdb to 2018 to 2020). Libraries came from the immunoSEQ multiplex PCR assay. TCRdb retrieved this table from immuneACCESS and kept in-frame rearrangements only. Not all clones are present; in checked studies, unresolved V genes account for under half, and no reason is known for the remainder. The sample records a few hundred thousand clones, around 87% of which are singletons. Under 2.5% of the sample lies in the top ten. The specimen sequenced was peripheral blood. These TCRs come from a woman in her sixties with COVID-19, enrolled during active disease.

The chain combines TRBV5-1 with TRBJ2-1; 10 bases map to TRBD1. The CDR3 loop spans 15 amino acids. V dropped 4 bases and J dropped 4; count of bases not matched to a gene: 5. The germline V gene has CDR1 SGHRS and CDR2 YFSETQ. Here the CDR3 reads CASSTGQGIYNEQFF. CDR3 DNA sequence: TGCGCCAGCAGCACGGGACAGGGGATTTACAATGAGCAGTTCTTC.

V and J are TRBV4-1 and TRBJ1-5, with D uncertain. V dropped 2 bases and J dropped 5 bases, with 13 bases sitting between them. There are 15 residues in the CDR3. Per germline, CDR1 MGHRA and CDR2 YSYEKL. The CDR3 here is CASSQNPSIDQPQHF. The CDR3 DNA follows: TGCGCCAGCAGCCAAAATCCCTCCATAGATCAGCCCCAGCATTTT.

This clone was counted once. The chain couples TRBV4-1 to TRBJ2-1; 12 bases agree with TRBD2. From germline, CDR1 is MGHRA and CDR2 YSYEKL. Trimming took 3 bases from V and 1 from J; bases not matched to a gene: 10. This CDR3 is built from 19 residues. In DNA, the CDR3 is TGCGCCAGCAGCCACCAGACTAGCGGGGGCCATCTTTCCTACAATGAGCAGTTCTTC. This gives the protein CASSHQTSGGHLSYNEQFF.

A word on this clone: One end of the junction is discordant with germline, which a read error may explain. The rearrangement links TRBV6-5 to TRBJ2-2; no definite D call. This CDR3 contains 12 residues. The germline V gene encodes CDR1 MNHEY and CDR2 SVGAGI. The CDR3 sequence is CASRRNIGELFF. The CDR3 coding sequence is TGTGCCAGCAGACGAAACATCGGGGAGCTGTTTTTT.

The chain has TRBV19 and TRBJ1-3; 8 positions match TRBD1. CDR3 length: 18 residues. J lost 0 bases, V lost 9 bases, and 16 bases had no gene match. Germline V CDR1 and CDR2: LNHDA, SQIVND (reference sequence). CDR3 residues: CASRIASGQGHSGNTIYF. CDR3 DNA: TGTGCCAGCCGCATAGCGTCAGGACAGGGACACTCTGGAAACACCATATATTTT.

The CDR3 sequence: CAWSSQNTEAFF. The CDR3 DNA reads as TGTGCCTGGAGTTCCCAGAACACTGAAGCTTTCTTT. The chain couples TRBV30 to TRBJ1-1; D unclear. Germline lookup yields CDR1 GTSNPN and CDR2 SVGIG (reference sequence). V was pared by 2 bases and J by 1 base, with 5 bases between. CDR3 size: 12 residues.

The V gene is TRBV19, the J gene TRBJ2-7; tentatively, D is TRBD1 (6 bases). V gave up 6 bases and J gave up 4 bases, with 19 bases separating them. There are 15 residues in the CDR3. Germline values: CDR1 LNHDA, CDR2 SQIVND (reference sequence). CDR3 amino acids: CASSPGVRGEYEQYF. The CDR3 DNA reads as TGTGCCAGTAGCCCTGGGGTCAGGGGCGAATACGAGCAGTACTTC.

The rearrangement links TRBV12-5 to TRBJ1-5; no firm D call. The CDR3 loop spans 13 amino acids. Per germline, CDR1 LGHNT and CDR2 FRNRAP. V was pared by 8 bases and J by 3 bases, with 11 bases between. CDR3 residues: CASLNRTNQPQHF. For the CDR3, the DNA is TGTGCTAGTCTGAACAGAACCAATCAGCCCCAGCATTTT.

V and J are TRBV29-1 and TRBJ1-1; 9 bases fit TRBD1. With 7 bases clipped from V and 3 bases from J, the junction kept 9 bases outside the gene matches. CDR1 SQVTM and CDR2 ANQGSEA come from the germline V gene. This CDR3 contains 14 residues. As DNA, the CDR3 is TGCAGCGCCATTTGGACAGGGGTGTACACTGAAGCTTTCTTT. This translates into CSAIWTGVYTEAFF.

The V and J genes are TRBV18 and TRBJ2-6; the match to TRBD1 covers 8 bases. The CDR3 is 16 residues long. Germline values: CDR1 KGHSH, CDR2 LQKENI. The junction had 6 bases not matched to a gene; V was cut back by 8 bases and J by 0 bases. The CDR3 spells CASANRGSSGANVLTF. CDR3 coding DNA: TGTGCCAGCGCTAACAGGGGGAGCTCTGGGGCCAACGTCCTGACTTTC. Drawing the rest from reference TRBV18 and TRBJ2-6, the complete variable domain is NAGVMQNPRHLVRRRGQEARLRCSPMKGHSHVYWYRQLPEEGLKFMVYLQKENIIDESGMPKERFSAEFPKEGPSILRIQQVVRGDSAAYFCASANRGSSGANVLTFGAGSRLTVL.

This chain uses TRBV27 with TRBJ2-3; D not resolved. The CDR3 totals 15 residues. The germline V gene encodes CDR1 MNHEY and CDR2 SMNVEV (reference sequence). Trimming took off 4 bases at V and 0 bases at J, with 11 bases between the two ends. The CDR3: CASSSWAFSTDTQYF. In DNA, the CDR3 is TGTGCCAGCAGTTCCTGGGCGTTTAGCACAGATACGCAGTATTTT.

The rearrangement joins TRBV3-1 (or the pseudogene TRBV3-2) to TRBJ1-1, with D tentatively TRBD1 (6 bases). This CDR3 has 14 amino acids. V shed 7 bases and J shed 0 bases, with 12 bases lying between them. The germline V gene encodes CDR1 LGHDT and CDR2 YNNKEL (reference sequence). CDR3 in DNA: TGTGCCAGCACCAGAGGACAGATGAACACTGAAGCTTTCTTT. It specifies CASTRGQMNTEAFF.

V usage is TRBV5-1 and J usage is TRBJ2-7, with 9 nucleotides matching TRBD2. Germline loops: CDR1 SGHRS, CDR2 YFSETQ. The CDR3 contains 14 residues. With 4 bases clipped from V and 2 bases from J, the junction kept 4 bases outside the gene matches. DNA for the CDR3: TGCGCCAGCAGCGTGGGACTAGCAGCCTACGAGCAGTACTTC. Encoded protein: CASSVGLAAYEQYF.

This chain uses TRBV7-9 with TRBJ1-3; D not resolved. CDR1 SEHNR and CDR2 FQNEAQ come from the germline V gene (reference sequence). This CDR3 has 13 amino acids. V was pared by 1 base and J by 2 bases, with 3 bases between. The CDR3 protein is CASSLGAGNTIYF. The CDR3 DNA sequence: TGTGCCAGCAGCTTAGGAGCTGGAAACACCATATATTTT.

This clone was seen once. The chain carries TRBV6-5 and TRBJ1-2; the D is unclear. CDR3 length: 12 amino acids. Germline CDR1 and CDR2: MNHEY and SVGAGI. V gave up 6 bases and J gave up 6 bases, with 11 bases separating them. CDR3 in DNA: TGTGCCAGCAGGGGGAGTGGGGATGGCTACACCTTC. Encoded protein: CASRGSGDGYTF.